This entry is about one T cell receptor (beta chain). Its target antigen remains unknown. The record has no base qualities; no much larger clone is one base away. The same CDR3 is also encoded by other DNA sequences in this sample. Healthy HIV-negative adults with no recently reported acute infections or vaccinations were included as donors. Every donor was a Caucasian adult living in Nashville, Tennessee, USA. CD4+ T cells were enriched by magnetic negative selection, after which naive cells were positively selected on CD45RA and the negative fraction was taken as the memory subset. Blood was obtained by leukapheresis, after which PBMCs were separated by Ficoll-Histopaque density gradient centrifugation and cryopreserved in liquid nitrogen vapor phase. Purity and quantity of every magnetically sorted T cell population were checked by analytical flow cytometry. From each sorted fraction, genomic DNA was isolated and quantified by UV absorbance on a Nanodrop 2000c.

TCR CDR3 regions were amplified from genomic DNA by multiplex PCR using the deep immunoSEQ assay. For each cell subset, the extracted genomic DNA was distributed evenly across all wells of several immunoSEQ 96-well plates, and each plate served as one replicate. Each replicate PCR for sorted subsets received roughly 0.2 ug genomic DNA, equal to some 32,000 T cell genomes. Purified libraries were quantified with a Qubit 3.0 fluorometer, sized on a Bioanalyzer 2100, and re-quantified with the KAPA Library Quantification kit. Every immunoSEQ 96-well plate was sequenced on a separate single-read 150-cycle Illumina NextSeq 550 flow cell. The study's processing was this. Because the immunoSEQ output included only junctional sequences and no quality scores, the filtering could not be the same as the filtering used for full-length reads. Sequences were annotated with PyIR, a Python wrapper for IgBLAST v1.9, and V/J genes and CDR3 were assigned using IMGT germline references. Reads with weak V/J assignments (E-value above 1e-6), missing CDR3, stop codons, out-of-frame junctions, or ambiguous translated residues were removed. V3J clonotypes were defined as sequences sharing the same inferred V gene, J gene, and CDR3 amino acid sequence. Percentage overlap between repertoires was computed as shared unique clonotypes divided by the size of the smaller repertoire. Richness of each repertoire was evaluated using RTK rarefaction, the Chao1 estimator, and Recon v2.1 estimates of unobserved clonotypes. Generation probabilities were computed with OLGA for all TCRbeta clonotypes obtained by the gDNA method from four donors. Here the immuneACCESS table is served through TCRdb, limited to in-frame sequences with V and J called. Missing clones are a known gap in these copies; in checked studies unresolved V genes cover under half, and the rest lacks a known reason. V and J calls and clone size are given by that table; D and trimming were obtained from the DNA. Recorded for this sample are approximately 2.3 million clones; roughly 93% of them occurred a single time. Of the sample, about 0.37% falls within the top ten clones.

The data stem from a study of shared clonotypes between healthy human individuals (dated by TCRdb to 2020 to 2021). As for the study more broadly: Three men and two women, aged 18 to 49 years, made up the cohort. To increase sequencing depth and limit assay-specific biases, TCR repertoire library preparation and sequencing were carried out by different laboratories using diverse techniques. Blood TCR repertoires of 5 or 6 healthy adults were deeply sequenced to estimate repertoire size and the extent of clonotype sharing between individuals. Between about 0.9 and 9 billion PBMCs per donor were obtained by leukapheresis. For each donor, CD4 naive and CD4 memory were each run on three plates, CD8 naive on two plates, and CD8 memory on one plate. Summary of the overall study and its limitations: Because the study included only a small number of donors, the genetic and exposure-history diversity represented was limited. Higher generation probabilities were observed for clonotypes shared by all four sorted-subset donors than for non-shared clonotypes. Roughly 5% of naive CD4, 3.5% of naive CD8, approximately 2% of memory CD4, and 0.35% to 0.5% of memory CD8 clonotypes were shared across several donors. Incomplete sequencing was indicated by rarefaction of sorted-subset datasets, despite the large sequencing depth. Sampling was restricted to blood, and TCR repertoires in tissue are likely to differ from TCR repertoires in blood. Naive subsets generally had larger estimated clonotype richness than memory subsets. Pairwise subsampling indicated that sequencing depth was expected to affect the degree of clonotype sharing among donors.

From a lookup of the germline V gene, CDR1 and CDR2 are SGDLS and YYNGEE. The CDR3 sequence holds 14 residues, the cysteine and phenylalanine included. Of all the DNA, just the CDR3 is kept, 42 bases in frame from base 1. The junction carries 5 bases between V and J, which are trimmed by 0 bases and 1 base respectively. The source of this sequence is a man younger than 35 in good health. Some clones in this sample may be carry-over from other donors' samples. The chain links TRBV9 with TRBJ1-3, with an unclear D gene assignment. Input material: naive CD4+ T cells from PBMCs. Reading the label with the study, this specimen's cell subset or site is: CD45RA+ positively selected. The DNA sequence is as follows: TGTGCCAGCAGCGTAGTCTCGTCTGGAAACACCATATATTTT. Translated, this is CASSVVSSGNTIYF.